This TCR beta chain derives from a study of regulatory T cells in long-lasting Graves disease. Study-level findings and limits: Persistent disease preferred TRBV28, TRBJ1-2 and TRBJ2-5.

This clonotype was seen many times. Its antigen is currently unknown. Researchers made TCR beta libraries by using iRepertoire HTBI primers and running Arm-PCR on CDR3 regions. TCRdb re-called the multiplex PCR reads with MiXCR, one entry per CDR3 protein. Of fewer than 350,000 distinct CDR3 sequences listed, 15% to 20% are singletons. The trim removed 3 bases at V and 3 bases at J, leaving 4 bases unmatched. The CDR3 consists of 15 residues. Time point reported: newly diagnosed GD, antithyroid drugs for less than 3 months. Extracted PBMC RNA gave rise to the TCR library. The chain employs TRBV12-3 or TRBV12-4 and TRBJ2-1; 8 bases map to TRBD2. The material was peripheral blood mononuclear cells (PBMCs), obtained at new diagnosis, from a patient treated with antithyroid drugs. The source of this sequence is a female donor with Graves disease. CDR3 residues: CASSFGGVFYNEQFF. The CDR3 DNA reads as TGTGCCAGCAGTTTCGGGGGGGTATTCTACAATGAGCAGTTCTTC.